This TCR beta chain was captured in a study of cytotoxic CD8 clonotypes in ibrutinib-treated CLL (dated by TCRdb to about 2021). For context, the study as a whole: The cohort had some eleven relapsed/refractory and around 15 treatment-naive patients; 17 to 18 were IGHV unmutated. Partial responses were observed in 24 patients and complete responses in 2; after a median follow-up of 68 months, remission was maintained in 14 patients and progression was observed in approximately twelve. Response samples were obtained after a median of 12 months of treatment, with a range of about 6 to 36 months. Samples averaged about 260,000 productive templates and approximately 100,000 productive rearrangements. Of the 90 or so participants in the trial, approximately 25 had longitudinal samples available. Cryopreserved peripheral blood mononuclear cells were obtained prior to treatment, at the time of response, and at either disease progression or sustained remission. Every sample from remission and from progressive disease was obtained while the patients were still on ibrutinib. Overall results and qualifications from the work: Baseline clonality was found to be higher than that of age-matched healthy donors and was strongly correlated with circulating CD8+ T-cell counts. Public clonotypes were rare and either shrank or stayed stable during treatment, and the rise in clonality at ibrutinib response reflected expansion of private clonotypes. Lymph node repertoires were not examined, and the timing of sampling was not matched between patients in sustained remission and those whose disease progressed. At ibrutinib response clonality went up, during sustained remission it held steady, and at progression it dropped back toward baseline.

Worth noting for this clone: What antigen it recognizes has not been identified. Qualities for individual bases were not recorded, and no much larger clone is one base off.

V ends up 4 bases short and J 4 bases short, with an unmatched junction base count of 9. Based on the germline V gene, the CDR1 and CDR2 sequences are SGHDT and YYEEEE. The CDR3, from cysteine to phenylalanine, totals 15 residues. The CDR3 DNA has 45 bases and is translated from base 1. The time point label here, explained by the study, means: 12 months on ibrutinib. For TCR beta library preparation, 1.5 to 2.5 micrograms of genomic DNA were extracted from the cryopreserved PBMCs. Longitudinal blood samples from CLL patients on ibrutinib monotherapy underwent high-throughput TCR beta sequencing. The patients took part in an open-label, single-center phase 2 trial of ibrutinib monotherapy. On a MiSeq, deep resolution sequencing aimed for a depth between 1 in 1 million and 1 in 200,000 T cells, with each clonotype covered about 9.9x on average. The immunoSEQ hsTCRB Kit was used to generate TCR beta libraries. The source study handled its data this way. Data were analyzed with ImmunoSEQ Data Assistant and ImmunoSEQ Analyzer, with V, D and J genes assigned per IMGT definitions. Clonality, which ranges from 0 to 1, was calculated by subtracting the normalized Shannon entropy of productive rearrangement frequencies from one. Public clonotype analysis was restricted to overrepresented clonotypes comprising at least 0.05% of each patient's repertoire. Some twelve age-matched healthy donor repertoires from immuneACCESS were used as controls for clonality. The table was pulled from immuneACCESS by TCRdb, which kept in-frame rearrangements only. Such tables lose some clones; where checked, under half of the loss comes from unresolved V genes, and the rest has no known cause. V and J calls and clone size are those listed in that table; D and trimming were worked out from the DNA. Within this sample are approximately 140,000 clones, with about 80% of them counted one time only. Jointly, the top ten make up about 29% of the sample.

The sample here was PBMCs, taken after 12 months of ibrutinib treatment. The clonotype originates from a human donor with chronic lymphocytic leukemia. The rearranged chain carries TRBV5-6 and TRBJ2-7; TRBD1 matches 9 bases in the middle. The sequence in DNA is TGTGCCAGCAGCATCGACGGGACAGGGCTGTACGAGCAGTACTTC. It codes for CASSIDGTGLYEQYF.